The present entry profiles one T cell receptor beta chain with its context. The junction does not match germline at one end; this may be a read error. The sample originates from a study of blood T cells in healthy people across ages. For the second PCR, which ran for roughly 6 to 11 cycles, a sample-barcoded 5' primer and a J-beta primer mix were used. MiXCR was run by TCRdb on the 5' RACE reads, yielding one entry per CDR3 protein. The sample has 650,000 to 950,000 distinct CDR3 sequences; 40% to 50% are singletons. This receptor was obtained from a man in his sixties in good health. Sequencing was carried out using blood.

CDR3 protein: CVSSYTQGLVLTF. CDR3 sequence (DNA): TGTGTCAGCAGTTACACACAAGGATTGGTCCTGACTTTC. The chain has TRBV6-6 and TRBJ2-6; D unresolved. The CDR3 sequence is 13 residues long. Germline V gene data show CDR1 as MNHNY and CDR2 as SVGAGI (reference sequence).